These 14 T cell receptor beta chains came from one sample sequenced in a study of blood T cell repertoires in COVID-19. The assay was immunoSEQ multiplex PCR, and TCRdb's table has in-frame clones only and misses some. Of about 200,000 clones listed, about nine tenths were seen once; the top ten hold more than 4.5%. The sequenced sample was peripheral blood. The receptor source for this set is a woman aged 40-49 years with acute or convalescent COVID-19.

V usage is TRBV24-1 and J usage is TRBJ1-5; TRBD1 is a possible D gene (5 bases). Trimming cost V 5 bases and J 6 bases, with 10 bases left between them. CDR1 KGHDR and CDR2 SFDVKD come from the germline V gene. The length of the CDR3 is 13 residues. CDR3 protein: CATSGGWSQPQHF. The DNA of the CDR3 is TGTGCCACCAGTGGGGGCTGGAGTCAGCCCCAGCATTTT.

This clone was seen just once. The chain's CDR3 is CASSFLGRDYTEAFF. CDR3 DNA sequence: TGTGCCAGCAGCTTCCTGGGGAGGGATTACACTGAAGCTTTCTTT. The chain is built from TRBV7-2 and TRBJ1-1, with D hard to call. CDR3 length: 15 amino acids. Germline V gives CDR1 SGHTA, CDR2 FQGNSA. The V end was cut by 3 bases, the J end by 3 bases, with 14 bases between.

This clone was recorded a few times. The rearrangement uses TRBV27 and TRBJ1-1; perhaps TRBD1 as D (5 bases). Germline CDR1 and CDR2: MNHEY and SMNVEV (reference sequence). The CDR3 covers 15 residues. V was cut by 2 bases and J by 6 bases, with 16 bases left in between. CDR3: CASSLQGWGGSEAFF. Written as DNA, the CDR3 is TGTGCCAGCAGTTTACAGGGTTGGGGGGGATCTGAAGCTTTCTTT.

The chain couples TRBV5-1 to TRBJ2-2; 8 nucleotides match TRBD2. Germline loops: CDR1 SGHRS, CDR2 YFSETQ. The CDR3 runs 14 residues. V shed 7 bases, J shed 0 bases, and the junction held 2 bases outside the gene matches. CDR3 residues: CASFSGANTGELFF. In nucleotides, the CDR3 is TGCGCCAGCTTTAGCGGGGCGAACACCGGGGAGCTGTTTTTT.

The gene calls are TRBV5-1 and TRBJ1-2; weak D call: TRBD1 (6 bases). In germline, CDR1 is SGHRS, CDR2 YFSETQ. The CDR3 totals 16 residues. V lost 5 bases and J lost 8, with 25 bases in between. The DNA for the CDR3 is TGCGCCAGCAGTCCGGTGGGGACAACCTCACCCTACGGCTACACCTTC. Translation gives CASSPVGTTSPYGYTF. Drawing the rest from reference TRBV5-1 and TRBJ1-2, the complete variable domain is KAGVTQTPRYLIKTRGQQVTLSCSPISGHRSVSWYQQTPGQGLQFLFEYFSETQRNKGNFPGRFSGRQFSNSRSEMNVSTLELGDSALYLCASSPVGTTSPYGYTFGSGTRLTVV.

The chain employs TRBV6-6 and TRBJ2-3, with 16 bases matching TRBD2. This CDR3 spans 18 amino acids. Trimming removed 5 bases from V and 3 bases from J; junction bases left unmatched: 8. Germline V gives CDR1 MNHNY, CDR2 SVGAGI (reference sequence). The CDR3 loop reads CASSHPGLAGGQTDTQYF. The CDR3 bases are TGTGCCAGCAGTCATCCGGGACTAGCGGGGGGGCAGACAGATACGCAGTATTTT.

Turning to this clone: Its ends do not fully match the called genes, so a read error is possible. CDR3 region: CVSWPGEGATEAFF. For the CDR3, the DNA is TGTGTCAGCTGGCCCGGCGAGGGGGCTACTGAAGCTTTCTTT. The rearrangement links TRBV27 to TRBJ1-1; 7 positions agree with TRBD1. From germline, CDR1 is MNHEY and CDR2 SMNVEV (reference sequence). This CDR3 spans 14 amino acids.

In DNA form, the CDR3 reads TGTGCCAGTAGTATCAAAGGGGTGAACACTGAAGCTTTCTTT. Residues: CASSIKGVNTEAFF. This chain links TRBV19 with TRBJ1-1; TRBD1 might be the D (5 bases). The V gene lost 3 bases and the J gene lost 0 bases, with 8 bases spanning the gap. Per the germline V gene, CDR1 is LNHDA and CDR2 is SQIVND (reference sequence). The CDR3 runs to 14 residues.

The chain carries TRBV24-1 and TRBJ1-1; D is unresolved. Trimming stripped 0 bases from V and 0 bases from J, with 10 bases between. CDR1 and CDR2 (germline): KGHDR, SFDVKD. This CDR3 spans 16 amino acids. The CDR3 loop reads CATSDLKLLMNTEAFF. CDR3 nucleotide sequence: TGTGCCACCAGTGATTTGAAGCTCCTGATGAACACTGAAGCTTTCTTT.

V and J are TRBV2 and TRBJ2-3; weak D call: TRBD2 (5 bases). The V end was cut by 4 bases, the J end by 2 bases, with 13 bases between. This CDR3 spans 15 amino acids. CDR1 is SNHLY, CDR2 FYNNEI, per germline. CDR3 DNA: TGTGCCAGCAGTGCGGACTTCCACTTCACAGATACGCAGTATTTT. It translates to CASSADFHFTDTQYF.

The DNA of the CDR3 is TGTGCCAGCAGTGGTCGGGAAAATCAGCCCCAGCATTTT. Protein: CASSGRENQPQHF. The chain combines TRBV2 with TRBJ1-5; the D is unclear. Trimming stripped 4 bases from V and 4 bases from J, with 8 bases between. CDR3 length equals 13 residues. Germline values: CDR1 SNHLY, CDR2 FYNNEI.

The chain recombines TRBV10-3 with TRBJ2-6; D possibly corresponds to TRBD1 (8 bases). Trimming stripped 0 bases from V and 0 bases from J, with 15 bases between. Germline V gives CDR1 ENHRY, CDR2 SYGVKD. The CDR3 consists of 19 residues. The CDR3 DNA sequence: TGTGCCATCAGTGAGTCCGAGAACAGGGGGGGCTCTGGGGCCAACGTCCTGACTTTC. Translated, it gives CAISESENRGGSGANVLTF.

The chain links TRBV27 to TRBJ2-4; TRBD2 matches 7 bases. The CDR3 totals 15 residues. Unmatched junction bases numbered 16, after V lost 8 bases and J lost 9 bases. In germline, CDR1 is MNHEY, CDR2 SMNVEV (reference sequence). The CDR3 nucleotides read TGTGCCAGCTGGCCCGAGGGGTGGTCGGGGGGCATTCAGTACTTC. Protein sequence: CASWPEGWSGGIQYF.

Regarding this clone: Other DNA sequences from this sample encode an identical CDR3 as well. The chain employs TRBV3-1 (or the pseudogene TRBV3-2) and TRBJ1-2; 7 nucleotides line up with TRBD1. The CDR3 is 14 amino acids. V shed 4 bases and J 0 bases; nucleotides not matched to a gene: 2. Germline CDR1 is LGHDT and CDR2 is YNNKEL (reference sequence). CDR3 bases: TGTGCCAGCAGCCCGGGGACAGCTAACTATGGCTACACCTTC. It yields the protein CASSPGTANYGYTF.